The 4 T cell receptor beta chains below were found in one sample sequenced in a study of blood T cell repertoires in COVID-19. Profiled with immunoSEQ multiplex PCR; TCRdb holds only in-frame clones, not every one. The data contain around 200,000 clones, approximately 84% of them singletons. The material sequenced was peripheral blood. The receptors here all came from a human donor with acute or convalescent COVID-19. The donor label of this sample is uncertain.

The rearrangement uses TRBV19 and TRBJ2-2; TRBD2 matches 12 bases. V dropped 10 bases and J dropped 4; count of bases not matched to a gene: 10. Germline CDR1 and CDR2: LNHDA and SQIVND (reference sequence). The CDR3 loop spans 16 amino acids. The CDR3 DNA reads as TGTGCCACCACATCCCTAGCGGGAGGGGGCACCGGGGAGCTGTTTTTT. Its translation is CATTSLAGGGTGELFF.

The rearrangement uses TRBV6-5 and TRBJ1-2, with 10 bases that match TRBD1. The V gene's germline CDR1 is MNHEY and CDR2 SVGAGI. CDR3 length: 15 amino acids. Trimming at V came to 6 bases and at J to 3 bases, leaving 7 bases not matched to a gene. CDR3 bases: TGTGCCAGCAGGGACGACAGGGGGCCTTACTATGGCTACACCTTC. This gives the protein CASRDDRGPYYGYTF.

This clone was counted once. This chain uses TRBV9 with TRBJ1-4, with D possibly being TRBD1 (6 bases). In germline, CDR1 is SGDLS, CDR2 YYNGEE. CDR3 length equals 15 residues. The V end lost 4 bases, the J end lost 7 bases, and 17 bases lay between the germline ends. CDR3 residues: CASSPGVGVTEKLFF. The CDR3 nucleotides are TGTGCCAGCAGCCCAGGGGTGGGAGTAACTGAAAAACTGTTTTTT.

The chain employs TRBV27 and TRBJ2-1, with 9 bases aligning to TRBD1. Germline CDR1 is MNHEY and CDR2 is SMNVEV (reference sequence). V shed 6 bases and J 3 bases; nucleotides not matched to a gene: 6. This CDR3 contains 15 residues. Here the CDR3 reads CASSQQGAIYNEQFF. DNA of the CDR3: TGTGCCAGCAGCCAACAGGGGGCTATCTACAATGAGCAGTTCTTC.